What follows describes a single T cell receptor beta chain. Its antigen is not identified. The sample belongs to a study of CXCR3-negative and CXCR3-positive naive CD8 T cells. Study-level points and caveats: It was found that naive subsets had comparable surface CD5, and TCR strength was inferred from TRB CDR3 properties. Greater hydrophobicity was found in TRB CDR3s of CXCR3-positive naive cells than of CXCR3-negative naive cells. CXCR3 expression partially decreased after cryopreservation; most assays used fresh PBMCs.

The naive CD8+ gate required CD45RO-CCR7+CD27+CD95- phenotype. Libraries of TRB cDNA were made by 5' RACE and carried UMIs. TCRdb re-called the 5' RACE reads; one entry per CDR3 protein, DNA not given. The sample totals about 60,000 distinct CDR3 sequences; its top ten clones hold roughly 0.58%. Sequenced: naive CXCR3+ CD8+ T cells from blood. Subset meaning: CD45RO-CCR7+CD27+CD95- naive CD8+ T cells expressing CXCR3 (TNR3+). This clonotype originated in a human donor in good health. Some clones in this sample may be carry-over from other donors' samples.

CDR3 amino acids: CSVEDHGWGEAFF. This sequence joins TRBV29-1 and TRBJ1-1. The CDR3 is 13 residues long. Looked up from germline, CDR1 is SQVTM and CDR2 is ANQGSEA.